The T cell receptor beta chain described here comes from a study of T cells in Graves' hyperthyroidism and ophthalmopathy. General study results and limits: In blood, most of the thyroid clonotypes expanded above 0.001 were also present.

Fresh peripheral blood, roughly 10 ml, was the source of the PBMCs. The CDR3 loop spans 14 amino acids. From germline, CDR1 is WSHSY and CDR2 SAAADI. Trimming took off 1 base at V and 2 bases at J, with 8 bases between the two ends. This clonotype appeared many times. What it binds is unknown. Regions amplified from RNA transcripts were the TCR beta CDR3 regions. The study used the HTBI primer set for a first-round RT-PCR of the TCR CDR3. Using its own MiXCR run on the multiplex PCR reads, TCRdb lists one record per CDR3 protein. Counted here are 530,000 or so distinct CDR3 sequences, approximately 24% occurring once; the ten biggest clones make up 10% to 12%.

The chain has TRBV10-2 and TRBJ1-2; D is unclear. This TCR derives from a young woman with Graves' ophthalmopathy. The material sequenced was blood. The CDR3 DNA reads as TGCGCCAGCAGTGAGTACGACCCAAACTATGGCTACACCTTC. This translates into CASSEYDPNYGYTF.